This record concerns one TCR beta chain sequence. This sample stems from a study of T-cell reconstitution after alpha-beta-depleted transplantation in children. CDR1 and CDR2 from the germline V gene are SGDLS and YYNGEE. V lost 4 bases, J lost 3 bases, and 16 bases lay in between. The CDR3 is 16 residues long. Preparation of the TCRbeta library involved a method that used unique molecular identifiers. MiXCR, run by TCRdb on the PCR reads, gives a single entry per CDR3 protein. The data contain about 350,000 distinct CDR3 sequences, roughly 15% of them singletons. V and J are TRBV9 and TRBJ2-2; TRBD1 might be the D (7 bases). This receptor was obtained from a human donor who donated a stem cell graft to a child with Fanconi anemia. Specimen: PBMCs, collected from the stem cell graft. The CDR3, as DNA: TGTGCCAGCAGCTCCAGGGGGGACATCGACACCGGGGAGCTGTTTTTT. Residues: CASSSRGDIDTGELFF.